A single sample is the source of the 4 T cell receptor beta chains below, sequenced in a study of vaccination effects on CD4 cells after COVID-19. Using viral peptide pools, the ViraFEST assay grew out antigen-specific CD4+ T cells prior to sequencing. The culture ran for around 10 days before CD4+ T cells were isolated. PCR-confirmed SARS-CoV-2 infection occurred in the person between March and December 2020. These TCRs are of unknown antigen specificity. Clones were read by immunoSEQ multiplex PCR, and TCRdb kept only the in-frame ones, dropping some. The top ten clones hold under 35% of a sample with around 47,000 clones, around 66% of them seen once. The sequenced sample was CD4+ T cells from PBMCs cultured with a peptide pool, obtained before COVID-19 vaccination. These receptors originate from a human donor who had a prior SARS-CoV-2 infection.

In its sample, this clone was seen a few times. The V call is TRBV3-1 (or the pseudogene TRBV3-2), the J call TRBJ1-3; D ambiguous. Germline loops: CDR1 LGHDT, CDR2 YNNKEL (reference sequence). V gave up 1 base and J gave up 2 bases, with 0 bases separating them. The CDR3 has 12 residues. In nucleotides, the CDR3 is TGTGCCAGCAGCCAAGCTGGAAACACCATATATTTT. This sequence encodes CASSQAGNTIYF.

The J gene is TRBJ2-7, the V gene TRBV11-3; maybe TRBD1 (5 bases). CDR1 and CDR2 (germline): SGHNT, YENEEA. V lost 1 base and J 6 bases, leaving 13 bases between the germline ends. The CDR3 spans 14 residues. The CDR3 loop is CASSLVGREGEQYF. The CDR3 bases are TGTGCCAGCAGCTTAGTCGGCAGGGAAGGCGAGCAGTACTTC.

The chain employs TRBV19 and TRBJ2-1; D may be TRBD1 (5 bases). Germline values: CDR1 LNHDA, CDR2 SQIVND (reference sequence). The CDR3 consists of 15 residues. Trimming removed 2 bases at V and 6 bases at J, with 14 bases between. The CDR3 is CASSIIGASSNEQFF. The CDR3, as DNA: TGTGCCAGTAGTATAATTGGGGCTTCGTCCAATGAGCAGTTCTTC.

The chain combines TRBV9 with TRBJ1-1; no firm D call. V gave up 2 bases and J gave up 3 bases, with 11 bases separating them. Per the germline V gene, CDR1 is SGDLS and CDR2 is YYNGEE. This CDR3 is 14 amino acids long. The CDR3 DNA sequence: TGTGCCAGCAGCGTCTCCCAGGACTACACTGAAGCTTTCTTT. This codes for CASSVSQDYTEAFF.